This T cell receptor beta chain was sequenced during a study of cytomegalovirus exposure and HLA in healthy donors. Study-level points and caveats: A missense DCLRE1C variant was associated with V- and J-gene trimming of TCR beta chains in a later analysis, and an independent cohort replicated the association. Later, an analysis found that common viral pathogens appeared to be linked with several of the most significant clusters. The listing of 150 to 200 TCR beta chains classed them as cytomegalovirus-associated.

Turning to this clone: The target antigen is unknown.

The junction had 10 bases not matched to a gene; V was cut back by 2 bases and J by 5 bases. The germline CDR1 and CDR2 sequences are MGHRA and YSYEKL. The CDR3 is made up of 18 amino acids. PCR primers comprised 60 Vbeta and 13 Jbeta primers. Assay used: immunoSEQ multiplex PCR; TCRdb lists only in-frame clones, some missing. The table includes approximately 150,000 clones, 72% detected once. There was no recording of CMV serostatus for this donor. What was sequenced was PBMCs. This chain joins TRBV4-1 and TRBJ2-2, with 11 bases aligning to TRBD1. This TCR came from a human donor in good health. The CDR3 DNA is TGCGCCAGCAGCCAAACCGGGACAGGGGGGGTCGGGACCGGGGAGCTGTTTTTT. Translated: CASSQTGTGGVGTGELFF.